This paragraph reports one TCR beta chain. With 5 bases clipped from V and 2 bases from J, the junction kept 7 bases outside the gene matches. Germline values: CDR1 SGHTA, CDR2 FQGTGA. The CDR3 consists of 15 residues. These data come from a study of regulatory T cells in long-lasting Graves disease. Assembly of TCR beta libraries relied on iRepertoire HTBI primers together with Arm-PCR of CDR3 regions. TCRdb reprocessed the multiplex PCR reads with MiXCR, giving one entry per CDR3 protein. The sample holds about half a million distinct CDR3 sequences, about 20% seen once. Time point given: persistent/refractory GD, antithyroid drugs over 5 years with positive TRAb. PBMC-derived RNA was used for the TCR library.

The sample was peripheral blood mononuclear cells (PBMCs), taken when the disease was refractory, from a patient treated with antithyroid drugs. This rearrangement joins TRBV7-3 to TRBJ2-7, with 9 bases that match TRBD1. The origin of this receptor is a female donor with Graves disease. DNA for the CDR3: TGTGCCAGCAGCCCCCGACAGGGGGGTACCTACGAGCAGTACTTC. This sequence encodes CASSPRQGGTYEQYF.